This paragraph reports one TCR beta chain. Other DNA sequences in the sample encode the same CDR3. The CDR3 consists of 18 residues. Germline V gives CDR1 SGHNT, CDR2 YYREEE (reference sequence). J gave up 4 bases and V 4 bases, and 13 bases lay outside the gene matches. These data come from a study of blood T cell repertoires in COVID-19. Study-level information: Collection of acute and convalescent COVID-19 samples took place in the United States, Italy and Spain. PBMCs, B-cell-depleted T cells, or T cells provided the cDNA or gDNA that made up the material.

The assay was immunoSEQ multiplex PCR, and TCRdb's table has in-frame clones only and misses some. The sample records about 100,000 clones, 70% to 90% being singletons. This clonotype was obtained from an elderly man with acute or convalescent COVID-19. The chain employs TRBV5-4 and TRBJ2-1, with 11 bases matching TRBD2. The specimen was peripheral blood. The CDR3 nucleotides read TGTGCCAGCAGCCCGTCTTCTCGCAGACTAGCGGGGTACAATGAGCAGTTCTTC. Translating it yields CASSPSSRRLAGYNEQFF.